Each of the 18 T cell receptor beta chains below was sequenced from the same sample in a study of monozygotic twins with inflammatory bowel disease. For each CDR3 protein, TCRdb gives one entry from its re-call of the 5' RACE reads, without DNA. This repertoire includes about 300,000 distinct CDR3 sequences. Sequenced: blood. The receptors originated from a human donor with ulcerative colitis or Crohn's disease, or a healthy co-twin of an affected twin (not recorded which).

The chain uses TRBV7-9 and TRBJ2-7; as DNA is missing, the TRBD1 call by TCRdb cannot be tested. The CDR3 spans 16 residues. Germline CDR1 is SEHNR and CDR2 is FQNEAQ (reference sequence). The chain's CDR3 is CASISRSSGPRVEQYF.

The chain employs TRBV12-3 or TRBV12-4 and TRBJ2-2; with no DNA, the TCRdb D assignment of TRBD1 cannot be verified. This CDR3 is built from 18 residues. CDR3 residues: CASSLGPPTGFRTGELFF.

This chain links TRBV2 with TRBJ2-5; TCRdb proposes TRBD2, but this gene call is untestable without DNA. CDR3 length equals 13 residues. CDR1 and CDR2 from the germline V gene are SNHLY and FYNNEI. The CDR3 region is CASGGLAEETQYF.

The CDR3 sequence is CASRGGQGNQPQHF. The rearrangement uses TRBV6-2 or TRBV6-3 and TRBJ1-5; no DNA is available, so the TRBD1 call from TCRdb remains unchecked. From germline, CDR1 is MNHEY and CDR2 SVGEGT. The CDR3 is 14 amino acids.

The chain has TRBV2 and TRBJ2-1. This CDR3 has 14 amino acids. Germline V lookup: CDR1 SNHLY, CDR2 FYNNEI. The CDR3 sequence: CASSERSIYNEQFF.

The chain carries TRBV2 and TRBJ2-7. Germline-derived CDR1 and CDR2 are SNHLY and FYNNEI. This CDR3 is built from 14 residues. The CDR3: CASRVGRGVYEQYF.

V gene TRBV20-1 combines with J gene TRBJ2-4; TCRdb outputs TRBD1, but without DNA this stays unchecked. In germline, CDR1 is DFQATT, CDR2 SNEGSKA (reference sequence). The CDR3 spans 16 residues. CDR3 residues: CSADPRDRGSKNIQYF.

The chain recombines TRBV29-1 with TRBJ2-3. In germline, CDR1 is SQVTM, CDR2 ANQGSEA. The CDR3 has 11 residues. The CDR3 spells CTASSTDTQYF.

The chain recombines TRBV7-9 with TRBJ2-4; TCRdb returns TRBD1, unconfirmable since there is no DNA. The germline V gene has CDR1 SEHNR and CDR2 FQNEAQ (reference sequence). This CDR3 spans 16 amino acids. CDR3 region: CASSRWTVKHKNIQYF.

V and J are TRBV10-3 and TRBJ2-7. The CDR3 sequence is 15 residues long. Germline loops: CDR1 ENHRY, CDR2 SYGVKD. CDR3 sequence: CAISDTPTGVYEQYF.

The chain joins TRBV20-1 to TRBJ2-1. From germline, CDR1 is DFQATT and CDR2 SNEGSKA (reference sequence). CDR3 length equals 14 residues. The CDR3 protein is CSAPGFGWYNEQFF.

This rearrangement joins TRBV7-9 to TRBJ2-3; without DNA, the TCRdb call of TRBD1 cannot be checked. CDR1 and CDR2 from the germline V gene are SEHNR and FQNEAQ (reference sequence). The CDR3 sequence is 13 residues long. CDR3 amino acids: CASSVTGSDTQYF.

The chain has TRBV5-1 and TRBJ1-2. This CDR3 contains 14 residues. Germline values: CDR1 SGHRS, CDR2 YFSETQ. The CDR3 is CASSSVTNDYGYTF.

This rearrangement joins TRBV6-6 to TRBJ2-7. This CDR3 region has 12 residues. Germline V lookup: CDR1 MNHNY, CDR2 SVGAGI (reference sequence). The CDR3 sequence: CASGQATYEQYF.

The CDR3 reads CASNVQNYGYTF. The gene calls are TRBV12-3 or TRBV12-4 and TRBJ1-2. CDR3 length equals 12 residues.

V gene TRBV5-6 combines with J gene TRBJ1-1; TCRdb selects TRBD1, and the lack of DNA leaves this call unchecked. CDR1 and CDR2 from the germline V gene are SGHDT and YYEEEE. The CDR3 is made up of 16 amino acids. The CDR3 is CASSPPMDEGRTEAFF.

The chain recombines TRBV7-3 with TRBJ2-1; TCRdb's assignment of TRBD1 cannot be checked, as there is no DNA. This CDR3 has 16 amino acids. Germline CDR1 reads SGHTA; CDR2 reads FQGTGA. The CDR3 protein is CASSLIRGQKTMKQFF.

The chain has TRBV7-2 and TRBJ2-7; TCRdb selects TRBD2, and the lack of DNA leaves this call unchecked. The CDR3 has 15 residues. From germline, CDR1 is SGHTA and CDR2 FQGNSA. The CDR3 spells CASSLAGRGEYEQYF.